This TCR beta chain comes out of a study of T cell changes during pregnancy in multiple sclerosis. Clones were sequenced by immunoSEQ multiplex PCR, and TCRdb holds only the in-frame ones, with some missing. Among approximately 49,000 clones listed, 85% to 95% were seen once. V dropped 4 bases and J dropped 0; count of bases not matched to a gene: 3. Germline CDR1 and CDR2: SGHRS and YFSETQ. The CDR3 runs 16 residues. This rearrangement joins TRBV5-1 to TRBJ2-4; TRBD2 matches at 11 bases. The TCR was taken from a female donor in good health, enrolled as a control in a pregnancy study. The sample consisted of CD4+ T cells from peripheral blood mononuclear cells, taken in the second trimester of pregnancy. CDR3 loop: CASSAGLAGAKNIQYF. The CDR3, as DNA: TGCGCCAGCAGCGCCGGACTAGCGGGAGCCAAAAACATTCAGTACTTC.